This T cell receptor (beta chain) was retrieved from a study of T cells in Graves' hyperthyroidism and ophthalmopathy. Using RNA transcripts as the source, TCR beta CDR3 regions were amplified. With the HTBI primer set, the TCR CDR3 went through a first round of RT-PCR. Each CDR3 protein gets one entry after TCRdb re-called the multiplex PCR reads with MiXCR. The sample includes about 400,000 distinct CDR3 sequences, 25% of them seen just once. Study-wide findings and caveats: Ophthalmopathy and stable hyperthyroidism were told apart by a 13 V-J model.

This clonotype was counted only a few times. Its antigen is unidentified. The germline V and J ends were trimmed by 10 bases and 1 base, with 13 bases remaining between them. The CDR3 length is 13 residues. The chain employs TRBV12-3 or TRBV12-4 and TRBJ2-5; D remains unclear. The sequencing input was blood. The sequence was collected from a man aged 45-60 years with Graves' hyperthyroidism. The CDR3 region is CATRPPFQETQYF. DNA for the CDR3: TGTGCCACACGGCCACCATTCCAAGAGACCCAGTACTTC.